A selection of T cell receptor beta chains follows, all from one sample in a study of cytomegalovirus exposure and HLA in healthy donors. The repertoire was sequenced with immunoSEQ multiplex PCR; TCRdb's copy has only in-frame clones and lacks some. Of 75,000 to 95,000 clones listed, less than 80% were seen once; the top ten hold 20% to 25%. Sequences were obtained from PBMCs. These TCRs come from a woman between 45 and 65 years old in good health and CMV-seropositive. Each CDR3 is given with its conserved first and last residue. Fields, in order: J gene, D gene, V gene, clone size, CDR3 protein, CDR3 DNA. D genes are given only for firm matches. Rows may omit the clone size; those that give it use once, few, many or a size class.

>TRBJ2-7|.|TRBV10-3|.
CAISESVQASSYEQYF
TGTGCCATCAGTGAGTCAGTGCAGGCATCTTCCTACGAGCAGTACTTC
>TRBJ2-5|TRBD1|TRBV29-1|few
CSVEDRGNTQYF
TGCAGCGTTGAAGACAGGGGGAATACCCAGTACTTC
>TRBJ2-5|TRBD2|TRBV9|.
CASSPGLARGETQYF
TGTGCCAGCAGCCCCGGACTAGCGCGGGGAGAGACCCAGTACTTC
>TRBJ1-1|.|TRBV6-1|.
CASSAEEQGTEAFF
TGTGCCAGCAGCGCCGAAGAGCAGGGAACTGAAGCTTTCTTT
>TRBJ2-6|TRBD2|TRBV2|.
CASRGGISSGANVLTF
TGTGCCAGCAGGGGAGGGATCTCTTCTGGGGCCAACGTCCTGACTTTC
>TRBJ1-1|.|TRBV27|.
CASSLSVSTAGTEAFF
TGTGCCAGCAGTTTATCCGTCTCCACAGCTGGCACTGAAGCTTTCTTT
>TRBJ2-7|TRBD1|TRBV7-2|.
CASSHTGQEPSYEQYF
TGTGCCAGCAGCCATACCGGACAGGAACCGTCCTACGAGCAGTACTTC
>TRBJ2-7|.|TRBV5-1|.
CASSEGVNYEQYF
TGCGCCAGCAGCGAGGGGGTTAACTACGAGCAGTACTTC
>TRBJ1-2|TRBD1|TRBV28|.
CASRPRTGGWYGYTF
TGTGCCAGCAGACCTAGGACAGGGGGCTGGTATGGCTACACCTTC
>TRBJ2-1|TRBD1|TRBV6-4|.
CASSAQGAVAYNEQFF
TGTGCCAGCAGTGCCCAGGGGGCCGTCGCCTACAATGAGCAGTTCTTC
>TRBJ2-7|.|TRBV5-1|.
CASSLGYRANEQYF
TGCGCCAGCAGCTTGGGCTACAGGGCCAACGAGCAGTACTTC
>TRBJ2-7|TRBD1|TRBV9|.
CASSPGQGAYEQYF
TGTGCCAGCAGCCCCGGACAGGGGGCCTACGAGCAGTACTTC
>TRBJ2-1|TRBD2|TRBV7-2|.
CASSLVAGGPYEQFF
TGTGCCAGCAGCTTAGTTGCGGGGGGGCCCTATGAGCAGTTCTTC